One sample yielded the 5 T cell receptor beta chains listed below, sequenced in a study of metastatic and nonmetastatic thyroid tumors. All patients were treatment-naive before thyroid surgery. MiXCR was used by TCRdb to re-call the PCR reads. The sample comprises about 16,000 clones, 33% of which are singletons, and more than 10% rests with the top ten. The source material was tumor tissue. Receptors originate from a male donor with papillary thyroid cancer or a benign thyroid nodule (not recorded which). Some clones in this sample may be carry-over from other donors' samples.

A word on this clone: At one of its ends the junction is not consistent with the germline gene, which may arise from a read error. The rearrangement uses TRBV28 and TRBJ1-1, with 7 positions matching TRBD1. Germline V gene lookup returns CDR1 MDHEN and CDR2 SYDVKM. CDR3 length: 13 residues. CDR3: CASSLAQGLEAVF. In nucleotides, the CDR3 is TGTGCCAGCAGTTTAGCACAGGGGCTTGAAGCTGTCTTT. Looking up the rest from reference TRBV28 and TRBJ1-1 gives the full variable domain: DVKVTQSSRYLVKRTGEKVFLECVQDMDHENMFWYRQDPGLGLRLIYFSYDVKMKEKGDIPEGYSVSREKKERFSLILESASTNQTSMYLCASSLAQGLEAVFGQGTRLTVV.

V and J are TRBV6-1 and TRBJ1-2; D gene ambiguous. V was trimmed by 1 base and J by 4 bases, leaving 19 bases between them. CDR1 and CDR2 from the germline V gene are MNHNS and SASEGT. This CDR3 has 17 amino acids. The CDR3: CASSEGLLRFGVYGYTF. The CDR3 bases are TGTGCCAGCAGTGAAGGCCTCCTTCGATTTGGGGTCTATGGCTACACCTTC.

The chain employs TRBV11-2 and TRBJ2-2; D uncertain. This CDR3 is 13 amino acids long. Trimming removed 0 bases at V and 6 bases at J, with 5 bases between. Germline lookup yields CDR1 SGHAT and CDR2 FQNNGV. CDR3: CASSLDQAGELFF. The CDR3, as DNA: TGTGCCAGCAGCTTAGATCAGGCCGGGGAGCTGTTTTTT.

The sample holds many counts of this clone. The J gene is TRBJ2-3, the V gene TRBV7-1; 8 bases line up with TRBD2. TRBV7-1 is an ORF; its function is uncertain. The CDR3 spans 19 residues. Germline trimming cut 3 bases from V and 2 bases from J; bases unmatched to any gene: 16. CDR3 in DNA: TGTGCCAGCAGCTCGCTCCATCCCGGCACTAGCGGTTTCACAGATACGCAGTATTTT. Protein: CASSSLHPGTSGFTDTQYF.

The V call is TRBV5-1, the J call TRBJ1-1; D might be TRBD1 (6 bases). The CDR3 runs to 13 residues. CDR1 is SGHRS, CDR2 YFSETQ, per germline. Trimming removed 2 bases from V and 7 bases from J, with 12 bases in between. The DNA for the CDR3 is TGCGCCAGCAGCTTCTCAGGGGTCGGTGAAGCTTTCTTT. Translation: CASSFSGVGEAFF. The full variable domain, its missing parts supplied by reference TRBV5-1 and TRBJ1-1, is KAGVTQTPRYLIKTRGQQVTLSCSPISGHRSVSWYQQTPGQGLQFLFEYFSETQRNKGNFPGRFSGRQFSNSRSEMNVSTLELGDSALYLCASSFSGVGEAFFGQGTRLTVV.